The sequence of this TCR beta chain was determined in a study of T-cell reconstitution after alpha-beta-depleted transplantation in children. The CDR3 loop spans 16 amino acids. V was trimmed by 6 bases and J by 3 bases, leaving 15 bases between them. This clonotype was found a few times. Construction of the TCRbeta library involved unique molecular identifiers. TCRdb fed the PCR reads into MiXCR, producing one record per CDR3 protein. This sample has a few hundred thousand distinct CDR3 sequences, with 10% to 15% found just once. Sequenced here: PBMCs, sampled from the stem cell graft. The receptor was isolated from a human donor who donated a stem cell graft to a child with Fanconi anemia. The chain carries TRBV12-3 or TRBV12-4 and TRBJ1-6, with D perhaps TRBD1 (5 bases). The CDR3 reads CASSLRDRNYNSPLHF. DNA for the CDR3: TGTGCCAGCAGCCTACGGGACCGCAACTATAATTCACCCCTCCACTTT.